This T cell receptor (beta chain) comes out of a study of T cells in Graves' hyperthyroidism and ophthalmopathy. The source material, RNA transcripts, was used to amplify TCR beta CDR3 regions. In the first-round RT-PCR of the TCR CDR3, the HTBI primer set was used. TCRdb re-called the multiplex PCR reads through MiXCR, storing one row per CDR3 protein. This sample carries over 550,000 distinct CDR3 sequences, approximately 15% of them seen once, and the ten largest clones take under 20%. The CDR3 runs to 12 residues. Per the germline V gene, CDR1 is SNHLY and CDR2 is FYNNEI. V lost 7 bases to trimming and J lost 8 bases, with 11 bases between them. In the case of this clonotype: Its antigen is not identified.

Study-wide results and limits: Progression to ophthalmopathy was predicted a median of roughly 6.6 months early.

These patients, aged 18 to 65, had recently diagnosed hyperthyroidism lasting under 2 months. The diagnostic basis comprised clinical symptoms, serum thyroxine and TRAb, thyroid ultrasound and orbital computed tomography. Source material for PBMCs was more than 7.5 ml fresh peripheral blood. V usage is TRBV2 and J usage is TRBJ1-4; a possible D gene is TRBD1 (5 bases). The sequence derives from a woman in her late teens or twenties with Graves' hyperthyroidism. What was sequenced was blood. The CDR3 loop is CASTSGREKLFF. CDR3 coding DNA: TGTGCCAGCACCTCGGGACGCGAAAAACTGTTTTTT.